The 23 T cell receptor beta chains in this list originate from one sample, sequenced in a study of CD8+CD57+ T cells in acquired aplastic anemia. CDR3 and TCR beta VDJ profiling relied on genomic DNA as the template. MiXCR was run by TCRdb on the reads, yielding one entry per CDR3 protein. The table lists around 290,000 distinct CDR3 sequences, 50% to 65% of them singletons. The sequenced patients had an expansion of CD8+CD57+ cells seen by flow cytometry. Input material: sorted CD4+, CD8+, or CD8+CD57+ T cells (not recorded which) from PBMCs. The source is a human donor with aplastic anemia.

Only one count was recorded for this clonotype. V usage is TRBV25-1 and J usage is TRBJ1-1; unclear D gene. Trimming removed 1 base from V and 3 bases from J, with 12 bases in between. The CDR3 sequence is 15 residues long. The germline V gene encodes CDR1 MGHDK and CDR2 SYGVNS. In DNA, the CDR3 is TGTGCCAGCAGTGAATCTTCTGACTCGTACACTGAAGCTTTCTTT. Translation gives CASSESSDSYTEAFF.

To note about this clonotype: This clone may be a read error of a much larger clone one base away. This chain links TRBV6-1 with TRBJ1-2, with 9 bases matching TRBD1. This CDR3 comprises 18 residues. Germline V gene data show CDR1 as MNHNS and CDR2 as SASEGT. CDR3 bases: TGTGCCAGCAGTGATCACCGGGACAGGGCCTTAGCTAACAATGGCTACACCTTC. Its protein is CASSDHRDRALANNGYTF.

CDR3 DNA sequence: TGTGCCATCAGGGACTCCTTGGTGGCTGAAGCTTTCTTT. Translation gives CAIRDSLVAEAFF. The rearrangement uses TRBV10-3 and TRBJ1-1, with D uncertain. The CDR3 runs 13 residues. Trimming cost V 6 bases and J 6 bases, with 14 bases left between them. Per the germline V gene, CDR1 is ENHRY and CDR2 is SYGVKD.

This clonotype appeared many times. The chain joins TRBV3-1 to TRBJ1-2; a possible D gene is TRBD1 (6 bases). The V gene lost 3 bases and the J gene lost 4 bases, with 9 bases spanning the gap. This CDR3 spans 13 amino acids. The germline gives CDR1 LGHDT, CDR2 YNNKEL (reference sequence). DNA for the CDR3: TGTGCCAGCAGCCAGGAAGGGGGCTATGGCTACACCTTC. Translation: CASSQEGGYGYTF.

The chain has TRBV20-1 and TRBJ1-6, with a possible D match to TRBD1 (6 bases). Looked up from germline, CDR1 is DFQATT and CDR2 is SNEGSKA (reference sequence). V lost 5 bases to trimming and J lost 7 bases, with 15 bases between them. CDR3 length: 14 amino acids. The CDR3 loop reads CSAVRTERNSPLHF. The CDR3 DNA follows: TGCAGTGCTGTCCGGACAGAAAGAAATTCACCCCTCCACTTT.

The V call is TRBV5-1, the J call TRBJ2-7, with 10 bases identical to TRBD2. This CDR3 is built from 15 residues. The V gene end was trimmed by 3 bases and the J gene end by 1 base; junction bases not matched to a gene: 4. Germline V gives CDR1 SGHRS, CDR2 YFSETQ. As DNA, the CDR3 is TGCGCCAGCAGCTCCCAAGCGGGGGGGTCCTACGAGCAGTACTTC. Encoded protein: CASSSQAGGSYEQYF. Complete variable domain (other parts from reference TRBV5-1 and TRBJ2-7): KAGVTQTPRYLIKTRGQQVTLSCSPISGHRSVSWYQQTPGQGLQFLFEYFSETQRNKGNFPGRFSGRQFSNSRSEMNVSTLELGDSALYLCASSSQAGGSYEQYFGPGTRLTVT.

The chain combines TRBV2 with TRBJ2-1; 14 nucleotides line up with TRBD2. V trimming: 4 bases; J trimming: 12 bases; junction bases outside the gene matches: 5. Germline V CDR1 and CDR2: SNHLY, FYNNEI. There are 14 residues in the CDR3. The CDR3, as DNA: TGTGCCAGCAGTGTGACTAGCGGGGGGGGCCCGCAGTTCTTC. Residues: CASSVTSGGGPQFF. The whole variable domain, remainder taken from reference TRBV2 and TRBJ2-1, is EPEVTQTPSHQVTQMGQEVILRCVPISNHLYFYWYRQILGQKVEFLVSFYNNEISEKSEIFDDQFSVERPDGSNFTLKIRSTKLEDSAMYFCASSVTSGGGPQFFGPGTRLTVL.

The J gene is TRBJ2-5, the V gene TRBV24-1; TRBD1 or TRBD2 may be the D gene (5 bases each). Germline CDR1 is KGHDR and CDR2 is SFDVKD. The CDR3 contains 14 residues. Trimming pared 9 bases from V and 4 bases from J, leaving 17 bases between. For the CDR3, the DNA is TGTGCCACCCTGAGGGACGGCGAATTAGAGACCCAGTACTTC. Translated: CATLRDGELETQYF.

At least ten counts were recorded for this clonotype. The DNA of the CDR3 is TGTGCCAGCAGCCCCGGATTGACCGGGGAGCTGTTTTTT. Amino acid sequence: CASSPGLTGELFF. The rearrangement uses TRBV7-3 and TRBJ2-2; D not resolved. CDR1 and CDR2 (germline): SGHTA, FQGTGA. The CDR3 runs to 13 residues. V was clipped by 5 bases and J by 5 bases, with 9 bases between them.

CDR3 in amino acids: CASSLGLAGLYEQYF. For the CDR3, the DNA is TGCGCCAGCAGCTTGGGACTAGCGGGATTGTACGAGCAGTACTTC. This chain connects TRBV5-1 to TRBJ2-7; 11 bases fit TRBD2. Unmatched junction bases numbered 3, after V lost 0 bases and J lost 4 bases. CDR3 length: 15 amino acids. Germline assignment: CDR1 SGHRS and CDR2 YFSETQ. Full variable domain (remainder filled in from reference TRBV5-1 and TRBJ2-7): KAGVTQTPRYLIKTRGQQVTLSCSPISGHRSVSWYQQTPGQGLQFLFEYFSETQRNKGNFPGRFSGRQFSNSRSEMNVSTLELGDSALYLCASSLGLAGLYEQYFGPGTRLTVT.

CDR3 loop: CSVEEAAGEAFF. The CDR3, as DNA: TGCAGCGTTGAAGAGGCGGCGGGGGAAGCTTTCTTT. The V and J genes are TRBV29-1 and TRBJ1-1; D not resolved. The germline CDR1 and CDR2 sequences are SQVTM and ANQGSEA. The V end lost 0 bases, the J end lost 8 bases, and 10 bases lay between the germline ends. The CDR3 consists of 12 residues.

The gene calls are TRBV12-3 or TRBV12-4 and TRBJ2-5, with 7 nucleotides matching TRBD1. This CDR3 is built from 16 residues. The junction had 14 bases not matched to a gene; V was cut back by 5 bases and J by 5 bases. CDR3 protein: CASSDPFRQGYETQYF. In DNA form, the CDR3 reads TGTGCCAGCAGTGACCCCTTCCGACAGGGTTACGAGACCCAGTACTTC.

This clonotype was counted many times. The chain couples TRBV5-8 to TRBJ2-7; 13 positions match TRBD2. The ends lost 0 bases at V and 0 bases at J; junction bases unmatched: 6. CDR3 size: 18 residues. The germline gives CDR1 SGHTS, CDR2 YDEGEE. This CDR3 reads CASSLGGLAGANSYEQYF. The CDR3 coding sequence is TGTGCCAGCAGCTTGGGAGGACTAGCGGGAGCAAACTCCTACGAGCAGTACTTC.

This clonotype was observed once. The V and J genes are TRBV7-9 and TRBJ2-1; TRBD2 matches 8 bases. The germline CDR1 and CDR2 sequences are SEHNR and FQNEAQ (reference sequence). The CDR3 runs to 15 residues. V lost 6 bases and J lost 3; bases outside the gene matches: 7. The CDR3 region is CASRLSGGYYNEQFF. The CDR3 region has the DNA TGTGCCAGCAGGTTGAGCGGGGGCTACTACAATGAGCAGTTCTTC.

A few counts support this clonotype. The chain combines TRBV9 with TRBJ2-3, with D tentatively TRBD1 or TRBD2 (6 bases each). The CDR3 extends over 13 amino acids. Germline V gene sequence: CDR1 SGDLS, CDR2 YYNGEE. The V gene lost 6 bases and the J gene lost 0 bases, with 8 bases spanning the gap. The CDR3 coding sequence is TGTGCCAGCAAGGGGGGTAGCACAGATACGCAGTATTTT. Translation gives CASKGGSTDTQYF.

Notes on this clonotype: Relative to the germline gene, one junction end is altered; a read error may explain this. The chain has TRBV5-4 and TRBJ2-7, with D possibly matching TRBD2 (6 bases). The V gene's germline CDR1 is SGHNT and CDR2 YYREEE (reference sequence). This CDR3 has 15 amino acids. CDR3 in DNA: TGCGCCAGCAGCCCAAGAGGCGGGAACTCCTACGAGCAGTACTTC. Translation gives CASSPRGGNSYEQYF.

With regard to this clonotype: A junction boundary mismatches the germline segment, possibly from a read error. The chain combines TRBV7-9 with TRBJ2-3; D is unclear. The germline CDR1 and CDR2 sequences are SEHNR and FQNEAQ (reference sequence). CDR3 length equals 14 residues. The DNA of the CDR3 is TGTTCCAGCAGCTTATCGCCGGCGCCAGATACGCAGTATTTT. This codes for CSSSLSPAPDTQYF.

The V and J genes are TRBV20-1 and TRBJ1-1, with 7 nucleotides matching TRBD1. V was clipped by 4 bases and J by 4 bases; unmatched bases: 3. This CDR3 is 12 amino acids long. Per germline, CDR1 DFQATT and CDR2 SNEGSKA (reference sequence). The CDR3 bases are TGCAGTGCTACGACAGGGAGCACTGAAGCTTTCTTT. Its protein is CSATTGSTEAFF.

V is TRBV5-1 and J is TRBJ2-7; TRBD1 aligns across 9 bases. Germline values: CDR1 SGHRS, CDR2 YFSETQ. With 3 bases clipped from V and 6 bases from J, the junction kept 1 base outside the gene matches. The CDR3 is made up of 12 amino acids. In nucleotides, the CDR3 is TGCGCCAGCAGCTGGACAGGGGTCGAGCAGTACTTC. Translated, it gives CASSWTGVEQYF.

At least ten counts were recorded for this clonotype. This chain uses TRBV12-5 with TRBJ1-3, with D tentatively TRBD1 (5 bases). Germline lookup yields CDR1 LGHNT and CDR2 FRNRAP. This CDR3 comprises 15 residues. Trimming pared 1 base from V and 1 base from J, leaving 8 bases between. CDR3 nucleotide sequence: TGTGCTAGTGGTTTGGGGGGGTCTTCTGGAAACACCATATATTTT. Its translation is CASGLGGSSGNTIYF.

The CDR3, as DNA: TGTGCCAGCAGCCAGGGACAGGGAACCACCTACGAGCAGTACTTC. Encoded protein: CASSQGQGTTYEQYF. The V and J genes are TRBV7-2 and TRBJ2-7; TRBD1 aligns across 9 bases. The CDR3 is 15 residues long. The germline gives CDR1 SGHTA, CDR2 FQGNSA. J gave up 2 bases and V 5 bases, and 7 bases lay outside the gene matches.

The CDR3 protein is CAIRQGNYEAFF. The CDR3 nucleotides read TGTGCCATCAGGCAAGGAAACTATGAAGCTTTCTTT. The chain has TRBV10-3 and TRBJ1-1; D uncertain. Germline-derived CDR1 and CDR2 are ENHRY and SYGVKD. The CDR3 is 12 amino acids. V gave up 6 bases and J gave up 7 bases, with 12 bases separating them.

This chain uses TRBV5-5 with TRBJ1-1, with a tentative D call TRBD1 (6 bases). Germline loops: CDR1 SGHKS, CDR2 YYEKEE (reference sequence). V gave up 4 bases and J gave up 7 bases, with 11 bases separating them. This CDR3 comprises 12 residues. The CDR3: CASSGLQGEAFF. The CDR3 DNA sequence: TGTGCCAGCAGCGGGCTACAGGGTGAAGCTTTCTTT.